This T cell receptor (beta chain) was recorded in a study of T-cell reconstitution after alpha-beta-depleted transplantation in children. This clonotype was counted between two and nine times. Preparation of the TCRbeta library was carried out with unique molecular identifiers. TCRdb recomputed calls from the PCR reads with MiXCR, one row per CDR3 protein. Here the sample spans approximately 490,000 distinct CDR3 sequences, around 13% being singletons. The clonotype originates from a human donor who donated a stem cell graft to a child with combined immunodeficiency. The source material was PBMCs from the stem cell graft donor, sampled from the stem cell graft.

This chain's CDR3 is CSALILDRVGGELFF. The CDR3 nucleotides are TGCAGCGCTCTGATTCTAGACAGGGTGGGCGGGGAGCTGTTTTTT. The gene calls are TRBV29-1 and TRBJ2-2, with 7 bases aligning to TRBD1. The CDR3 loop spans 15 amino acids. V was pared by 7 bases and J by 7 bases, with 15 bases of the junction left unmatched. Germline V lookup: CDR1 SQVTM, CDR2 ANQGSEA.